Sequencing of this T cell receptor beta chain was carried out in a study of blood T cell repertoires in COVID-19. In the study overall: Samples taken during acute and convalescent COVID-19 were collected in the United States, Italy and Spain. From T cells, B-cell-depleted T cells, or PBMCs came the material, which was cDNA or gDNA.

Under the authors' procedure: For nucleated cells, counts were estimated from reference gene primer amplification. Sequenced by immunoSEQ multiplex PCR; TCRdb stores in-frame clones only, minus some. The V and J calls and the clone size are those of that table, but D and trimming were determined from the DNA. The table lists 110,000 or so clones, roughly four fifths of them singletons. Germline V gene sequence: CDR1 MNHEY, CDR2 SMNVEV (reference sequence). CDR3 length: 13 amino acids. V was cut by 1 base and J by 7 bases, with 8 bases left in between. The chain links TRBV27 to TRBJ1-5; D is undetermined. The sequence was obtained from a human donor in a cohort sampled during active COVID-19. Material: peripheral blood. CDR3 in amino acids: CASSLWMGQPQHF. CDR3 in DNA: TGTGCCAGCAGTTTATGGATGGGCCAGCCCCAGCATTTT.